Shown below are 5 T cell receptor beta chains from a single sample sequenced in a study of shared clonotypes between healthy human individuals. Here immunoSEQ multiplex PCR was the method, and the copy in TCRdb shows in-frame clones only, minus some. Here the sample spans roughly 2.4 million clones, approximately 94% being singletons. The source material was naive CD4+ T cells sorted from blood. Subset denoted: CD45RA+ positively selected. The origin of the receptors is a young man in good health.

This chain joins TRBV27 and TRBJ2-7; 8 nucleotides agree with TRBD2. The length of the CDR3 is 14 residues. Trimming took 3 bases from V and 6 from J; bases not matched to a gene: 7. The germline V gene encodes CDR1 MNHEY and CDR2 SMNVEV (reference sequence). The CDR3 DNA follows: TGTGCCAGCAGTTTCCCCGGGAGGGGGGCCGAGCAGTACTTC. This gives the protein CASSFPGRGAEQYF.

The rearrangement links TRBV10-1 to TRBJ1-1; 10 bases are a match to TRBD1. Looked up from germline, CDR1 is WNHNN and CDR2 is SYGVQD (reference sequence). Germline trimming cut 5 bases from V and 5 bases from J; bases unmatched to any gene: 5. The CDR3 has 14 residues. The CDR3 spells CASSPGQGETEAFF. CDR3 DNA sequence: TGCGCCAGCAGTCCCGGACAGGGGGAGACTGAAGCTTTCTTT.

A note on this clone: Within the sample, other DNA sequences also encode this same CDR3. The V gene is TRBV5-1, the J gene TRBJ1-5; D remains unclear. CDR1 is SGHRS, CDR2 YFSETQ, per germline. V was clipped by 0 bases and J by 4 bases, with 5 bases between them. The CDR3 contains 13 residues. As DNA, the CDR3 is TGCGCCAGCAGCTTGGCTCCGAATCAGCCCCAGCATTTT. It encodes CASSLAPNQPQHF.

The V and J genes are TRBV7-2 and TRBJ2-1; 9 bases are a match to TRBD2. V trimming: 1 base; J trimming: 5 bases; junction bases outside the gene matches: 6. CDR3 size: 16 residues. CDR1 and CDR2 from the germline V gene are SGHTA and FQGNSA. As DNA, the CDR3 is TGTGCCAGCAGCTTAGAGGGCGGGAGGGGGAACAATGAGCAGTTCTTC. Amino acid sequence: CASSLEGGRGNNEQFF.

As to this clone: This sample also contains other DNA sequences that code for the same CDR3. This chain connects TRBV11-2 to TRBJ2-1; D unclear. The CDR3 has 12 amino acids. Germline V gene lookup returns CDR1 SGHAT and CDR2 FQNNGV. Trimming took 2 bases from V and 6 from J, leaving 5 bases between them. The CDR3: CASSLTGNEQFF. The CDR3 DNA is TGTGCCAGCAGCTTAACGGGCAATGAGCAGTTCTTC.